The 10 T cell receptor beta chains below all came from one sample that was sequenced in a study of blood T cells in healthy people across ages. The use of a sample-barcoded 5' primer and a J-beta primer mix characterized a second PCR of roughly 6 to 11 cycles. TCRdb itself ran the 5' RACE reads through MiXCR, one entry per CDR3 protein. The sample includes around 800,000 distinct CDR3 sequences, about 48% of them seen just once. The source material was blood. The receptors shown here come from an elderly man in good health.

In DNA form, the CDR3 reads TGTGCCAGCAGTCCGCAGATTCGCTACGAGCAGTACTTC. Translated: CASSPQIRYEQYF. The chain combines TRBV6-1 with TRBJ2-4; D gene unclear. The DNA matches TRBJ2-7 better at its end, which makes the J call doubtful. Looked up from germline, CDR1 is MNHNS and CDR2 is SASEGT. CDR3 length: 13 amino acids.

The sample holds a few counts of this clonotype. The rearrangement uses TRBV28 and TRBJ2-7; D is unresolved. The CDR3 loop spans 13 amino acids. Germline CDR1 and CDR2: MDHEN and SYDVKM. Trimming removed 5 bases from V and 3 bases from J, with 11 bases in between. DNA for the CDR3: TGTGCCAGCAGTGGGTTGACGCTCTACGAGCAGTACTTC. Its translation is CASSGLTLYEQYF.

A word on this clonotype: This sequence may be a read error, since a much larger clone differs from it by one base. The CDR3 DNA reads as TGTGCCAGCAGCGAGAGCGGGAGGGCGAACCGTGAGCAGTACTTC. Protein: CASSESGRANREQYF. This chain links TRBV7-6 with TRBJ2-5, with 10 bases fitting TRBD2. The germline gives CDR1 SGHVS, CDR2 FNYEAQ. CDR3 length equals 15 residues. The ends lost 5 bases at V and 11 bases at J; junction bases unmatched: 14.

This sequence joins TRBV10-2 and TRBJ2-1, with TRBD2 identical over 10 bases. After removal of 7 bases from V and 9 bases from J, the junction contained 9 bases not matched to a gene. CDR1 is WSHSY and CDR2 is SAAADI in the germline V gene. This CDR3 is 14 amino acids long. The CDR3 bases are TGCGCCAGCACTCCGGGACTAGCGATGGGTGAGCAGTTCTTC. It codes for CASTPGLAMGEQFF.

This clonotype has a handful of counts. The chain uses TRBV20-1 and TRBJ2-4; the D gene could be TRBD1 or TRBD2 (5 bases each). The V gene lost 1 base and the J gene lost 8 bases, with 15 bases spanning the gap. Germline-derived CDR1 and CDR2 are DFQATT and SNEGSKA (reference sequence). The CDR3 has 14 residues. The CDR3 region is CSARVGRRGDIQYF. The DNA for the CDR3 is TGCAGTGCTAGAGTGGGCCGAAGAGGGGACATTCAGTACTTC.

V is TRBV25-1 and J is TRBJ1-6; D is perhaps TRBD1 (5 bases). V lost 8 bases and J 5 bases, leaving 10 bases between the germline ends. CDR3 length: 13 amino acids. CDR1 is MGHDK, CDR2 SYGVNS, per germline. The CDR3 sequence: CASGAGNNSPLHF. The CDR3 DNA follows: TGTGCCAGCGGGGCCGGGAATAATTCACCCCTCCACTTT.

The chain is built from TRBV24-1 and TRBJ1-2; D not certain. The CDR3 has 15 amino acids. The V gene's germline CDR1 is KGHDR and CDR2 SFDVKD. Between the trimmed V and J ends, which lost 4 bases and 1 base, there was a span of 12 bases. CDR3: CATSDPGRINYGYTF. The CDR3 region has the DNA TGTGCCACCAGTGACCCGGGCCGGATTAACTATGGCTACACCTTC.

The gene calls are TRBV21-1 and TRBJ2-4. Judging by the DNA end, TRBJ2-7 fits better; the J call may be wrong. TRBV21-1 is described as a pseudogene. This CDR3 comprises 16 residues. For the CDR3, the DNA is TGTGCCAGCAGCAAAGTACGCTTAGCGGCGACCTACGAGCAGTACTTC. This sequence encodes CASSKVRLAATYEQYF.

This clonotype was seen a few times. This chain uses TRBV9 with TRBJ2-1; no clear D. CDR1 SGDLS and CDR2 YYNGEE come from the germline V gene. The CDR3 covers 13 residues. The ends were cut back, 0 bases at V and 4 bases at J, with 5 bases in the middle. CDR3 residues: CASSVALYNEQFF. The CDR3 DNA reads TGTGCCAGCAGCGTAGCGCTTTACAATGAGCAGTTCTTC.

This chain connects TRBV6-5 to TRBJ2-1; 10 positions agree with TRBD2. V shed 6 bases and J 10 bases; nucleotides not matched to a gene: 12. Germline CDR1 MNHEY, CDR2 SVGAGI. This CDR3 is built from 15 residues. CDR3 coding DNA: TGTGCCAGCAGGGCTGGTCTAGCGGGAGTCGGAGAGCAGTTCTTC. Protein sequence: CASRAGLAGVGEQFF.